What follows is one T cell receptor beta chain and its context. No antigen is known for it. CDR1 and CDR2 from the germline V gene are SEHNR and FQNEAQ (reference sequence). The V end was cut by 4 bases, the J end by 10 bases, with 22 bases between. This CDR3 region has 15 residues. The PCR ran on 60 Vbeta and 13 Jbeta primers. TCRdb's copy holds only in-frame clones and misses some; the assay was immunoSEQ multiplex PCR. The sample shows 110,000 to 150,000 clones, 75% to 85% of them seen only once. This sample stems from a study of cytomegalovirus exposure and HLA in healthy donors. Study-level points and caveats: Rare TCR sequences predominated, though certain public TCRs were found in many donors. The authors later found TCR association rates varying by HLA locus, with DRB1 most and HLA-C fewest. Sequence variants that were highly shared formed a cluster that was likely a sequencing artifact. One variant, a missense change in DCLRE1C, was linked in a later analysis to TCR beta V- and J-gene trimming.

V usage is TRBV7-9 and J usage is TRBJ1-2; tentatively, D is TRBD1 (6 bases). Sequencing was carried out using PBMCs. This clonotype was obtained from a woman between 18 and 30 years old in good health and CMV-seropositive. The CDR3 spells CASSSSLGGLGDYTF. The CDR3, as DNA: TGTGCCAGCAGCTCCTCACTGGGGGGGCTGGGTGACTACACCTTC.